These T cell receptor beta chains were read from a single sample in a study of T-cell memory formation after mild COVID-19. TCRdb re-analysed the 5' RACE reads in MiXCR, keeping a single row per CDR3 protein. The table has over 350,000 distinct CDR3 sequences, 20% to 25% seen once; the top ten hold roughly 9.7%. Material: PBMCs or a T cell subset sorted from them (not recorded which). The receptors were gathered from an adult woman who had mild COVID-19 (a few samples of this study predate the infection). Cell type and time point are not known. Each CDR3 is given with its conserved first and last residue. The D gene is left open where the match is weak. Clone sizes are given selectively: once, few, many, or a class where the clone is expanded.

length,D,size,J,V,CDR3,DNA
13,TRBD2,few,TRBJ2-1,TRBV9,CASTSLSGGEQFF,TGTGCCAGCACCTCTCTTAGCGGGGGAGAGCAGTTCTTC
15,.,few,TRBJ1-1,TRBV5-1,CASSLLTDLNTEAFF,TGCGCCAGCAGCCTCTTGACAGACTTGAACACTGAAGCTTTCTTT
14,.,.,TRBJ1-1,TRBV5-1,CASSLDGGNGEAFF,TGCGCCAGCAGCTTGGATGGGGGGAATGGTGAAGCTTTCTTT
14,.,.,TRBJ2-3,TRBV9,CASSPVGESDTQYF,TGTGCCAGCAGCCCCGTCGGGGAGTCAGATACGCAGTATTTT
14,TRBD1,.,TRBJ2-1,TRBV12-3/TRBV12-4,CASSPYRGDNEQFF,TGTGCCAGCAGTCCGTACAGGGGGGACAATGAGCAGTTCTTC
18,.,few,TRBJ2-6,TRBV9,CASSPRGSGDSGANVLTF,TGTGCCAGCAGCCCCCGGGGTAGCGGTGACTCTGGGGCCAACGTCCTGACTTTC
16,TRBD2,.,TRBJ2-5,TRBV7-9,CASSLARAGTQETQYF,TGTGCCAGCAGCTTAGCTCGAGCGGGGACTCAAGAGACCCAGTACTTC
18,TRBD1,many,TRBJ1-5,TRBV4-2,CASSQDYQGVYSNQPQHF,TGTGCCAGCAGCCAAGACTACCAGGGGGTCTATAGCAATCAGCCCCAGCATTTT
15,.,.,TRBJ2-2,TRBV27,CASSLSISYTGELFF,TGTGCCAGCAGTTTATCGATCAGCTACACCGGGGAGCTGTTTTTT
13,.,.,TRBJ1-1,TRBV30,CAWSVVSLTEAFF,TGTGCCTGGAGTGTAGTGTCTCTCACTGAAGCTTTCTTT
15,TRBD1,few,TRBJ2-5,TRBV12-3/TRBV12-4,CASRPTGVRQETQYF,TGTGCCAGCAGGCCGACAGGGGTGAGGCAAGAGACCCAGTACTTC
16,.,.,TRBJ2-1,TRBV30,CACSTQGLGSYNEQFF,TGTGCCTGCTCCACCCAGGGTTTGGGCTCCTACAATGAGCAGTTCTTC
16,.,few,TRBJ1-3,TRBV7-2,CASSTSGRISGNTIYF,TGTGCCAGCAGCACCTCGGGACGGATCTCTGGAAACACCATATATTTT
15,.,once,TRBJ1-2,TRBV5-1,CASSLDSQRGYGYTF,TGCGCCAGCAGCTTGGACAGCCAAAGGGGGTATGGCTACACCTTC
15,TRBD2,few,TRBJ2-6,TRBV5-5,CASSGGGIGANVLTF,TGTGCCAGCAGCGGCGGGGGAATTGGGGCCAACGTCCTGACTTTC
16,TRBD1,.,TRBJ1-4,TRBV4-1,CASSPGDRGPNEKLFF,TGCGCCAGCAGCCCCGGGGACAGGGGACCTAATGAAAAACTGTTTTTT
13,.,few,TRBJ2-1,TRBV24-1,CATSPRTANEQFF,TGTGCCACCAGCCCGCGAACAGCCAATGAGCAGTTCTTC
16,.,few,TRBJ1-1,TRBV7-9,CASTAHGGAMNTEAFF,TGTGCCAGCACCGCACATGGGGGAGCGATGAACACTGAAGCTTTCTTT
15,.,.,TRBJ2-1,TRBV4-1,CASSQEVPGLGEQFF,TGCGCCAGCAGCCAAGAGGTTCCTGGCTTGGGTGAGCAGTTCTTC
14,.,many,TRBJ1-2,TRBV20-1,CSARPEDGVYGYTF,TGCAGTGCAAGACCGGAGGATGGGGTCTATGGCTACACCTTC